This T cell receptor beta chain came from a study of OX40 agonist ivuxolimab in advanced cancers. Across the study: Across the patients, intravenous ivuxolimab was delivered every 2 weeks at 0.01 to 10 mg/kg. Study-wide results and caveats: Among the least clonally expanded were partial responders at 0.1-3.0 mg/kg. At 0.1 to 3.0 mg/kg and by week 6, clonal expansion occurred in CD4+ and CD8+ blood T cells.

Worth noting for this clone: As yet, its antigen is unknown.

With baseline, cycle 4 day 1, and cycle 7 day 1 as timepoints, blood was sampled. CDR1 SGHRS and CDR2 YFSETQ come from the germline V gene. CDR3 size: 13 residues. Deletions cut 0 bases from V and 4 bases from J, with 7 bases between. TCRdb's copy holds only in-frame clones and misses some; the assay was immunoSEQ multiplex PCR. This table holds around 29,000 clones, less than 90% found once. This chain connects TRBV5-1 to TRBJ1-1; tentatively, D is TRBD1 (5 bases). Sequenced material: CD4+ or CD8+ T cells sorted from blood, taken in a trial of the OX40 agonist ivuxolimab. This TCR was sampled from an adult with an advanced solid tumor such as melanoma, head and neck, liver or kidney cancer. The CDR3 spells CASSLEGTTEAFF. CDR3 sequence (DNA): TGCGCCAGCAGCTTGGAGGGGACCACTGAAGCTTTCTTT.